This entry describes one TCR beta chain. Its specificity is not known. The sample comes from a study of shared clonotypes between healthy human individuals. Study-wide results and caveats: The sole specimen, blood, was sampled, and tissue repertoires likely differ.

Clones were sequenced by immunoSEQ multiplex PCR, and TCRdb holds only the in-frame ones, with some missing. Of over 2 million clones listed, about 90% are singletons. This clonotype was sampled from a man between 18 and 29 years old in good health. Some clones in this sample may be carry-over from other donors' samples. Sequencing was carried out using naive CD4+ T cells from PBMCs. Specified subset: CD45RA+ positively selected.

CDR3 sequence (DNA): TGTGCCAGCAGTTTGACAGGGGGCATAGGCCAAGAGACCCAGTACTTC. Translating it yields CASSLTGGIGQETQYF. The V gene is TRBV28, the J gene TRBJ2-5; TRBD1 matches 10 bases. The CDR3 covers 16 residues. Trimming took 3 bases from V and 1 from J; bases not matched to a gene: 5. Per germline, CDR1 MDHEN and CDR2 SYDVKM.